This T cell receptor beta chain was obtained from a study of STAT3 mutations in large granular lymphocyte leukemia. Method: immunoSEQ multiplex PCR; TCRdb's copy keeps in-frame clones and lacks some. The sample lists under 9,500 clones; more than 75% were seen once. To note about this clone: Its antigen is currently unknown.

Study-level findings and limits: At least one immunodominant TCR beta clonotype appeared in every T-cell large granular lymphocyte leukemia patient.

The sample was peripheral blood mononuclear cells. This TCR derives from an elderly man with T-cell large granular lymphocyte leukemia. Some clones in this sample may be carry-over from other donors' samples.

The CDR3 nucleotides read TGTGCCAGCAGCGTAGCTCTTAGGGACAATGGGGCCAACGTCCTGACTTTC. It translates to CASSVALRDNGANVLTF. The V gene is TRBV9, the J gene TRBJ2-6; D might be TRBD1 (6 bases). V was pared by 0 bases and J by 3 bases, with 13 bases between. The germline V gene encodes CDR1 SGDLS and CDR2 YYNGEE. The CDR3 contains 17 residues.